This T cell receptor beta chain was profiled in a study of memory CD4+ T cells and cytomegalovirus serostatus. Details on this clone: Its specificity is unknown.

Findings of the study overall: Repertoires predicted CMV serostatus with median bootstrapped AUC of 0.95.

The CDR3 has 17 amino acids. From germline, CDR1 is SGDLS and CDR2 YYNGEE. The V segment lost 3 bases and the J segment 1 base; nucleotides outside the gene matches: 9. Using immunoSEQ multiplex PCR, the repertoire was profiled, and TCRdb retains in-frame clones only, with some absent. The table includes over 50,000 clones, just over 75% detected once. Single viable CD3+CD4+CD8-CD45RO+ cells were sorted as the memory CD4+ T cells. Positive selection with CD4 microbeads enriched total CD4+ T cells. The receptor was isolated from an adult in good health and CMV-seronegative. Sequenced input: memory CD4+ T cells from blood. The chain is built from TRBV9 and TRBJ2-2, with 7 nucleotides matching TRBD1. CDR3 sequence (DNA): TGTGCCAGCAGCGGACTTGAGCGGACAGGGAACACCGGGGAGCTGTTTTTT. This codes for CASSGLERTGNTGELFF.